The clone carrying this TCR beta chain was seen only once. This sample is part of a study of blood T cell repertoires in COVID-19. Sequenced by immunoSEQ multiplex PCR; TCRdb stores in-frame clones only, minus some. The sample includes 100,000 to 150,000 clones, roughly 80% of them seen just once. CDR3 length: 11 residues. The germline CDR1 and CDR2 sequences are LGHDT and YNNKEL (reference sequence). The V end lost 5 bases, the J end lost 8 bases, and 7 bases lay between the germline ends. The material sequenced was peripheral blood. This rearrangement joins TRBV3-1 (or the pseudogene TRBV3-2) to TRBJ2-1; D is uncertain. The receptor comes from a man aged 55 to 69 with acute or convalescent COVID-19. The CDR3 coding sequence is TGTGCCAGCAGCTCTAGAGATGAGCAGTTCTTC. Translating it yields CASSSRDEQFF.